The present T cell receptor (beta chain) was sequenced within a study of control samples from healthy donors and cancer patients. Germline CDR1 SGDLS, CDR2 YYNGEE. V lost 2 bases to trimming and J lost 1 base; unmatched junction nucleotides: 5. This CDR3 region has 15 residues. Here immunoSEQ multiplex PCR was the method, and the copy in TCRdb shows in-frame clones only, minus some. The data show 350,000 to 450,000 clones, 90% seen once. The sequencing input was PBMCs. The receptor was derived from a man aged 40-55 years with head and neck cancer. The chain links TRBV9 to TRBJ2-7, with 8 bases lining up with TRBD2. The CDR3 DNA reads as TGTGCCAGCAGCGTCCAGCGGGGGCCTTCCTACGAGCAGTACTTC. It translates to CASSVQRGPSYEQYF.